This T cell receptor beta chain was identified in a study of CD4 T cells in relation to SARS-CoV-2 and coronaviruses. Overall study: Convalescent patients had median age about 40 years, range roughly 21 to 75.

TCRdb's table, derived via immunoSEQ multiplex PCR, lists solely in-frame clones and lacks some. The profile covers about 54,000 clones, with about 90% appearing a single time and roughly 0.37% taken by the ten largest. This CDR3 spans 20 amino acids. Germline V CDR1 and CDR2: MRHNA, SNTAGT. The germline V and J ends were trimmed by 0 bases and 0 bases, with 18 bases remaining between them. The V call is TRBV6-4, the J call TRBJ2-6; tentatively, D is TRBD2 (6 bases). The sequence was obtained from an adult with COVID-19. Sequencing was carried out using naive CD4+ T cells from PBMCs. Subset reported: naive CD4+ T cells isolated by negative enrichment. This chain's CDR3 is CASSDSKSAAGPSGANVLTF. CDR3 bases: TGTGCCAGCAGTGACTCGAAATCCGCAGCGGGTCCCTCTGGGGCCAACGTCCTGACTTTC.